A single sample is the source of the 9 T cell receptor beta chains below, sequenced in a study of PD-1 blockade in classical Hodgkin lymphoma. The time point was: cycle 4 day 1 (C4D1), after more than five weeks of nivolumab. Each patient's relapse followed autologous stem cell transplantation, and brentuximab vedotin exposure varied. Libraries were prepared by immunoSEQ multiplex PCR; TCRdb keeps only in-frame clonotypes and omits some of them. The sample yields over 75,000 clones, 90% seen once. The sample in question was peripheral blood mononuclear cells (PBMCs), obtained before the fourth cycle of nivolumab. Receptors originate from a human donor with classical Hodgkin lymphoma.

The chain joins TRBV5-1 to TRBJ2-7; D is possibly TRBD2 (6 bases). The CDR3 is 14 residues long. V shed 0 bases and J shed 4 bases, with 11 bases lying between them. Germline V lookup: CDR1 SGHRS, CDR2 YFSETQ. Written as DNA, the CDR3 is TGCGCCAGCAGCTTGGCTCCGGGGGAATACGAGCAGTACTTC. This encodes CASSLAPGEYEQYF.

This clone was seen only once. V usage is TRBV7-2 and J usage is TRBJ2-7; 8 bases map to TRBD2. CDR1 and CDR2 from the germline V gene are SGHTA and FQGNSA. The CDR3 spans 15 residues. Losses at the gene ends were 5 bases for V and 6 bases for J; bases not matched to a gene: 12. DNA of the CDR3: TGTGCCAGCAGCACCAACAGCGGGGGAGGGAGCGAGCAGTACTTC. Amino acids: CASSTNSGGGSEQYF.

This chain joins TRBV29-1 and TRBJ1-2; D gene unclear. The CDR3 has 11 amino acids. Deletions cut 4 bases from V and 8 bases from J, with 11 bases between. Germline values: CDR1 SQVTM, CDR2 ANQGSEA. CDR3 coding DNA: TGCAGCGTTGGTGCAGAAGGAGGCTACACCTTC. Encoded protein: CSVGAEGGYTF.

V and J are TRBV9 and TRBJ1-6; no firm D call. Germline V CDR1 and CDR2: SGDLS, YYNGEE. V was pared by 4 bases and J by 10 bases, with 15 bases between. The CDR3 covers 14 residues. CDR3 nucleotide sequence: TGTGCCAGCAGCAACAGCCAAAGAAGGTCACCCCTCCACTTT. Its protein is CASSNSQRRSPLHF.

The rearrangement joins TRBV6-5 to TRBJ2-1; a weak D match, TRBD1 (5 bases). CDR3 size: 13 residues. CDR1 MNHEY and CDR2 SVGAGI come from the germline V gene. V shed 2 bases and J shed 5 bases, with 7 bases lying between them. The CDR3 region has the DNA TGTGCCAGCAGTTACGACAGCAACAATGAGCAGTTCTTC. Protein product: CASSYDSNNEQFF.

This clone was found a few times. The rearrangement joins TRBV9 to TRBJ2-2, with no clear D. The germline gives CDR1 SGDLS, CDR2 YYNGEE. The CDR3 length is 14 residues. V lost 2 bases, J lost 2 bases, and 7 bases lay in between. The DNA of the CDR3 is TGTGCCAGCAGCGTCCCGGCAAACACCGGGGAGCTGTTTTTT. Protein: CASSVPANTGELFF.

This clone was counted once. The chain is built from TRBV10-3 and TRBJ1-1, with 7 bases lining up with TRBD1. This CDR3 is built from 14 residues. The V segment lost 4 bases and the J segment 6 bases; nucleotides outside the gene matches: 8. Germline CDR1 is ENHRY and CDR2 is SYGVKD. The CDR3 protein is CAISGEGAVAEAFF. CDR3 coding DNA: TGTGCCATCAGTGGCGAGGGGGCGGTTGCTGAAGCTTTCTTT.

J is TRBJ1-2 and V is TRBV11-2; 10 positions agree with TRBD1. J gave up 7 bases and V 3 bases, and 2 bases lay outside the gene matches. The germline gives CDR1 SGHAT, CDR2 FQNNGV. This CDR3 is 13 amino acids long. Written as DNA, the CDR3 is TGTGCCAGCAGCTTGGGGACAGGGGCTGGCTACACCTTC. This encodes CASSLGTGAGYTF.

V is TRBV30 and J is TRBJ1-1; D is unclear. CDR1 and CDR2 from the germline V gene are GTSNPN and SVGIG (reference sequence). V lost 7 bases, J lost 10 bases, and 13 bases lay in between. The CDR3 contains 10 residues. The CDR3 reads CAYGLIGAFF. CDR3 nucleotide sequence: TGTGCCTACGGACTGATTGGAGCTTTCTTT.